This TCR beta chain was observed in a study of blood T cell repertoires in COVID-19. The CDR3 has 12 residues. The germline V gene encodes CDR1 GTSNPN and CDR2 SVGIG (reference sequence). V lost 2 bases and J 3 bases, leaving 6 bases between the germline ends. TCRdb's copy holds only in-frame clones and misses some; the assay was immunoSEQ multiplex PCR. Here the sample spans 100,000 to 150,000 clones, around 76% being singletons. This clone was seen only a few times. The genes are TRBV30 and TRBJ2-3; D remains unclear. Material: peripheral blood. This TCR was sampled from a man older than 75 with COVID-19, enrolled during active disease. CDR3 in DNA: TGTGCCTGGAGTATAGAGACAGATACGCAGTATTTT. This translates into CAWSIETDTQYF.